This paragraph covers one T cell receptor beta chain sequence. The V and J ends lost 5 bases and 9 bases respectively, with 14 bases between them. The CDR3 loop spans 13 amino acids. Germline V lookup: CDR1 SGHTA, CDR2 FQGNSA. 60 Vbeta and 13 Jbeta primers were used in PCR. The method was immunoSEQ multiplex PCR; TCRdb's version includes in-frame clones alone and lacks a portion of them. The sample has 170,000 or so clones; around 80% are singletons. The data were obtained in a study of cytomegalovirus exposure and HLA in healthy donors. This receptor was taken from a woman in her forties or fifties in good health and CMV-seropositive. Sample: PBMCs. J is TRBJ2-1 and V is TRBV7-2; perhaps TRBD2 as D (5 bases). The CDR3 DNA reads TGTGCCAGCAGCCCCGACTACGCGGGTGAGCAGTTCTTC. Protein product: CASSPDYAGEQFF.